The sequence of this TCR beta chain was determined in a study of cytomegalovirus exposure and HLA in healthy donors. PCR involved 60 Vbeta and 13 Jbeta primers. How the authors handled the data: As a later analysis found, there were 60 million to 90 million unique TCR beta chains, of which roughly 11 million were shared. Assay: immunoSEQ multiplex PCR; the TCRdb copy retains only in-frame clones and omits some. V and J calls and clone size follow that table, whereas D and trimming were derived from the DNA. This sample has some 150,000 clones; 70% to 85% occur once, and the top ten carry about 3.9%. This clone came up once. Its antigen is unknown. Deletions cut 5 bases from V and 8 bases from J, with 21 bases between. From germline, CDR1 is LNHNV and CDR2 YYDKDF (reference sequence). There are 15 residues in the CDR3. Whole-study findings and limits: In a later analysis, parvovirus B19, influenza, CMV and Epstein-Barr virus appeared linked to several top co-occurrence clusters. TRBV6-2, TRBV6-3 and some other V segments were excluded as indistinguishable.

The sequenced sample consisted of PBMCs. This chain connects TRBV15 to TRBJ1-2, with a weak D call TRBD1 (5 bases). This sequence was found in a man aged 40-49 years in good health and CMV-seropositive. The CDR3: CATSLRGALLWGYTF. The CDR3 DNA sequence: TGTGCCACCAGCTTACGCGGGGCGCTTCTCTGGGGCTACACCTTC.